Below, 8 T cell receptor beta chains from the same sample are listed, as sequenced in a study of blood T cells in healthy people across ages. For the second PCR, which ran for about 6 to 11 cycles, a sample-barcoded 5' primer and a J-beta primer mix were used. MiXCR, run by TCRdb on the 5' RACE reads, gives a single entry per CDR3 protein. The sample includes roughly 2 million distinct CDR3 sequences, around half seen only once; the top ten take around 2.1%. Specimen: blood. The receptors derive from a woman in her forties in good health.

The J gene is TRBJ1-6, the V gene TRBV4-2; perhaps TRBD1 as D (5 bases). The CDR3 consists of 16 residues. V shed 4 bases and J shed 6 bases, with 16 bases lying between them. The germline V gene encodes CDR1 LGHNA and CDR2 YNFKEQ. The CDR3 loop is CASSLRDGDVNSPLHF. As DNA, the CDR3 is TGTGCCAGCAGCCTCCGGGACGGCGATGTTAATTCACCCCTCCACTTT.

This sequence joins TRBV6-2 or TRBV6-3 and TRBJ1-5; the match to TRBD1 covers 9 bases. The CDR3 runs to 19 residues. Trimming removed 5 bases from V and 0 bases from J; junction bases left unmatched: 14. Germline V gene sequence: CDR1 MNHEY, CDR2 SVGEGT. The chain's CDR3 is CASSNIPGQGIYSNQPQHF. For the CDR3, the DNA is TGTGCCAGCAGTAACATACCGGGACAGGGAATATATAGCAATCAGCCCCAGCATTTT.

This clonotype was found a few times. The V call is TRBV5-1, the J call TRBJ2-1; no firm D call. The germline V gene encodes CDR1 SGHRS and CDR2 YFSETQ. Trimming stripped 0 bases from V and 4 bases from J, with 11 bases between. CDR3 length: 15 amino acids. Here the CDR3 reads CASSLDRVVYNEQFF. Written as DNA, the CDR3 is TGCGCCAGCAGCTTGGACCGGGTAGTTTACAATGAGCAGTTCTTC.

The genes are TRBV20-1 and TRBJ1-5; TRBD1 agrees at 7 bases. V was clipped by 6 bases and J by 3 bases; unmatched bases: 11. The CDR3 has 15 amino acids. The germline gives CDR1 DFQATT, CDR2 SNEGSKA (reference sequence). The CDR3 DNA follows: TGCAGTGCCGCGGAGGGGGCAAGGGACAATCAGCCCCAGCATTTT. Amino acid sequence: CSAAEGARDNQPQHF.

This clonotype came up a few times. The chain uses TRBV20-1 and TRBJ2-7, with a possible D match to TRBD2 (6 bases). This CDR3 spans 14 amino acids. V shed 5 bases and J shed 2 bases, with 16 bases lying between them. In germline, CDR1 is DFQATT, CDR2 SNEGSKA (reference sequence). In nucleotides, the CDR3 is TGCAGTGCTTCTAGCGACGGACGGCCCTACGAGCAGTACTTC. Protein product: CSASSDGRPYEQYF.

This clonotype turned up a few times. The CDR3 coding sequence is TGTGCCAGCAGCTCTACTCGTAGCGGCACAGATACGCAGTATTTT. Its translation is CASSSTRSGTDTQYF. The V gene is TRBV7-2, the J gene TRBJ2-3, with D tentatively TRBD2 (5 bases). Trimming left V 4 bases short and J 1 base short, with 12 bases between. The CDR3 runs 15 residues. Germline-derived CDR1 and CDR2 are SGHTA and FQGNSA.

As concerns this clonotype: The junction differs from germline at one of its ends, possibly a read error. The rearrangement joins TRBV20-1 to TRBJ1-1; TRBD1 might be the D (5 bases). Germline V gives CDR1 DFQATT, CDR2 SNEGSKA (reference sequence). The CDR3 consists of 13 residues. CDR3 DNA: TGCAGTGCTAGAGTCCCAGGGTCCACTGAAGTTTTCTTT. Its translation is CSARVPGSTEVFF.

CDR3 region: CSAHIGREQYF. The CDR3 DNA reads TGCAGTGCCCACATCGGGCGAGAGCAGTACTTC. The chain carries TRBV20-1 and TRBJ2-7; D is unclear. Trimming removed 6 bases at V and 7 bases at J, with 13 bases between. This CDR3 contains 11 residues. The germline V gene encodes CDR1 DFQATT and CDR2 SNEGSKA (reference sequence).